This T cell receptor beta chain was identified during a study of post-analysis software for immune sequencing data. The wider study: Some patients lacked subtype; others had relapsing-remitting, secondary progressive or progressive-relapsing disease. Findings of the study overall: Significantly decreased normalized Chao1 diversity was recorded for multiple sclerosis patients relative to controls. Controls had lower frequencies than patients of roughly five TRBV segments, which included TRBV5-6, TRBV5-1 and TRBV20-1. With F measure, samples from one preparation batch clustered together strongly.

Regarding this clonotype: The antigen is unknown.

Included in the TCR beta cDNA libraries were unique molecular identifiers. TCRdb redid the calling of the PCR reads with MiXCR, one entry per CDR3 protein. This table holds about 460,000 distinct CDR3 sequences, roughly 46% found once. Trimming at V came to 1 base and at J to 6 bases, leaving 7 bases not matched to a gene. CDR3 length: 16 residues. Germline V gene lookup returns CDR1 SGHAT and CDR2 FQDESV (reference sequence). The chain combines TRBV11-1 with TRBJ2-1; TRBD2 matches at 9 bases. Sequencing was carried out using blood. The receptor was isolated from a girl aged 10 to 17 with multiple sclerosis. The CDR3 region has the DNA TGTGCCAGCAGCTTAGGGGTAGCGGGAGCCATCAATGAGCAGTTCTTC. Translation: CASSLGVAGAINEQFF.